Given below is one TCR beta chain in context. Its antigen is unknown. Base qualities were left out, and no much larger clone turns up one base away. These data belong to a study of cytomegalovirus exposure and HLA in healthy donors (dated by TCRdb to 2017 to 2019). For context, the study as a whole: An earlier analysis of 550 to 700 of the donors reported approximately 290 Gb of sequence data and roughly 110 million unique TCR beta sequences from around 200 million T cells. An early release that covered some 630 HLA-typed donors contained 250 to 350 gigabases of sequencing data and about 93 million unique TCR sequences. The genetic ancestry cluster associated with self-reported Caucasian donors included around four fifths of the approximately 400 genotyped donors. The study was designed to test whether signatures of past pathogen exposure could be identified by cataloging public T cell receptors. The study used immunosequencing to profile the T cell repertoires of around 600 subjects and linked those repertoires to cytomegalovirus serostatus. In addition to the first cohort of 666 subjects, a separate validation cohort of around 110 different subjects was used. High-throughput TCR immunosequencing, statistical association of individual TCRs with disease status, and machine learning were combined to predict cytomegalovirus infection status. A later analysis re-examined previously published TCR beta repertoires from more than 650 donors and added high-resolution HLA genotyping to investigate patterns of TCR occurrence. The later analysis used no new phenotypic data to find candidate immune exposures, relying instead on TCR beta sequences and their occurrence across donors. To decide whether each TCR beta V gene segment behaved as functional or pseudogenic, an earlier analysis of nearly 600 of the donors relied on high-throughput TCR beta sequencing. Donor age, sex, ethnicity and CMV serostatus were compiled alongside the repertoire data. In a later genetic analysis, genome-wide SNP genotypes for 398 of the 666 donors were used, and that subset was treated as a discovery cohort. Every discovery cohort repertoire had been produced on one sequencing platform. Class I and class II HLA loci were covered by the typing at four-digit resolution. The number of donors typed differed by locus, with about 629-630 for A, B, C, DRB1 and DQB1, 522 for DQA1, under 610 for DPA1, and some 450 for DPB1. Roughly 5 DR-DQ haplotypes were handled as single units for association and clustering, since linkage in the cohort was strong. Among about 410 genotyped donors of the cohort, an average of around 240,000 unique TCR beta nucleotide sequences was sequenced per donor, of which 15% to 20% were non-productive.

Study-wide conclusions, independent of this receptor: Cytomegalovirus status was reported to be diagnosed by the classifier with high specificity and sensitivity in both the original and validation cohorts. The only immune exposure information available for the cohort was CMV serostatus. A further reported finding was that TCR beta sequences accurately predicted the HLA-A and HLA-B alleles for most subjects in the first cohort. Some IMGT-functional V segments, including TRBV6-2 and TRBV6-3, could not be told apart with the 87-base-pair reads, so those segments were excluded. An association between a missense DCLRE1C variant and V-gene and J-gene trimming of TCR beta chains was found in a later genetic analysis and replicated in an independent cohort. The presence/absence analyses assumed that sequencing depth was roughly uniform across donors, and that assumption may not be true. A group of highly shared sequence variants was considered likely to be a technical artifact of the sequencing pipeline. A later analysis reported that several top co-occurrence clusters appeared linked to parvovirus B19, influenza, CMV and Epstein-Barr virus. This cohort had only TCR beta chains sequenced, and the lack of alpha or paired-chain data limited which features could be detected. While some public TCRs were present in many individuals, most TCR sequences turned up only very rarely across donors. It was suggested by the authors that the approach could potentially be generalized to other disease states and immunological phenotypes. A total of fewer than 200 TCR beta chains were listed by the study as associated with cytomegalovirus. Broadly in line with IMGT annotations, most TCR beta V segments showed up in productive rearrangements about 87% or about 30% of the time in an earlier analysis of several hundred of the donors. A later analysis found that HLA-associated TCR beta chains were more clonally expanded and had lower generation probabilities than equally common non-associated chains. According to a later analysis, TCR association rates differed among HLA loci, with DRB1 alleles showing the most associated TCRs and HLA-C alleles showing the fewest. HLA typing was unavailable for some donors at each locus, so association tests used only the typed subset. In a later analysis, 15,000 to 20,000 TCR beta sequences were associated with specific HLA alleles at a false discovery rate of 0.05. In a later analysis, most CMV-associated TCR beta chains were found to appear HLA-restricted, with HLA associations seemingly driven largely by CMV exposure. Three of the identified cytomegalovirus-associated TCR beta chains were confirmed in vitro to be specific for cytomegalovirus antigens. Compared with the approximately 720-donor mean, donors in an Asian-associated ancestry cluster had fewer N-insertions in productive TCRs, according to a later genetic analysis. Linkage disequilibrium might explain the correlated functional status among segregating V segments, but an unknown experimental factor could not be ruled out. Because counts were too low, about 18 rarely observed V segments, including chromosome 9 orphons, were excluded from the earlier analysis of 587 of the donors. When HLA alleles, especially DR and DQ, strongly co-occurred, TCR associations were difficult to assign to individual alleles.

The germline V gene encodes CDR1 LNHDA and CDR2 SQIVND (reference sequence). V drops 0 bases and J drops 5 bases, leaving 10 bases in between. The CDR3 sequence holds 14 residues, the cysteine and phenylalanine included. The entry retains the CDR3 DNA only, 42 bases that are in frame from base 1. The library was generated by the immunoSEQ multiplex PCR assay. A mixture of 60 forward primers for TCR Vbeta segments and 13 reverse primers for TCR Jbeta segments was used in the multiplex PCR. Amplification of the CDR3 region of rearranged TCR beta genes was performed with a multiplex PCR assay on genomic DNA. The amplified TCR beta libraries were sequenced on the Illumina HiSeq System as 87-base-pair reads. The original methods were these. A later analysis tallied around 82 million unique TCR beta chains across the 610 or so repertoires, and some 10 million of those chains were shared by two or more donors. Raw reads were error-corrected and collapsed into unique sequences with a nearest-neighbor algorithm that merged closely related sequences to remove PCR and sequencing errors. Alignment of CDR3 sequences to IMGT reference sequences was used to assign V, D and J gene segments. For a sequence to be retained, a match of at least six nucleotides was required to both a V gene segment and a J gene segment. A rearrangement was called productive if the CDR3 had no stop codons and remained in frame with V and J, and every other rearrangement was called non-productive. CDR3 was defined according to IMGT convention as the region running from the second conserved V-encoded cysteine to the conserved J-encoded phenylalanine. The earlier analysis of about 500 of the donors excluded sequences that lacked an unambiguous match to a single V gene segment. An earlier analysis of a few hundred of the donors classified V segments as functional when productive rearrangements were above 56.7% and as segregating when the standard deviation between donors was above 5%. To diagnose cytomegalovirus status from the catalog of TCR beta chain sequences, a statistical classification framework was built. In a later analysis, V and J genes were assigned by comparing TCR nucleotide sequences against IMGT/GENE-DB human TR gene sequences. In a later analysis, CDR3 sequences and most-parsimonious VDJ recombination scenarios were assigned using the TCRdist pipeline. In a later analysis, each TCR beta chain was defined by its CDR3 amino acid sequence together with its V-gene family, and reads without a unique V-gene family were excluded. As a way to deal with suspected cross-contamination and a sequencing artifact, a later analysis dropped roughly 600 nucleotide sequences that were highly shared and had low generation probability. A later analysis calculated a clonal expansion index for each public chain from normalized within-repertoire ranks of inferred template counts. Generation probabilities in a later analysis came from a VDJ recombination model fitted to out-of-frame rearrangements, and those results were checked against IGoR. In a later analysis, TCR-TCR, TCR-HLA and TCR-CMV co-occurrence was scored with hypergeometric tests, and a repertoire-size bias correction was applied to TCR pairs. To estimate false discovery rates, a later analysis permuted the HLA or CMV assignments 20 times. In a later analysis, co-occurring TCRs were grouped using DBSCAN, with TCRdist sequence similarity added in when clustering inside HLA-allele-positive subsets. For co-occurrence clustering, repertoires with fewer than 30,000 or more than 120,000 public chains were excluded, along with a handful of repertoires with anomalous nucleotide sharing. As stored in TCRdb, this immuneACCESS dataset retains in-frame rearrangements with V and J assigned. A fraction of the clones does not appear; measured against another copy, unresolved V genes explain less than half of the discrepancy, and the remainder lacks a known reason. V, J and clone size derive from that table, while D and trimming were established from the DNA sequence. Counted in this sample were roughly 120,000 clones; 73% of them appeared once. The ten largest clones take up approximately 4.8% of the sample.

The cohort comprised fewer than 750 healthy bone marrow donors. At the time of sampling, every cohort member was nominally healthy, though immune exposures that went unrecorded were likely present. The donor tested CMV seropositive, placing the donor among the roughly 300 seropositive members of the cohort. Every donor gave a peripheral blood sample, and the peripheral blood mononuclear cells from that sample were used for TCR beta sequencing. Genomic DNA was extracted from the blood cell samples with the Qiagen DNeasy Blood Extraction Kit. The TCR comes from a man aged 55 to 70 in good health and CMV-seropositive. This sequence uses TRBV19 and TRBJ1-2; matching of 6 bases hints at TRBD1 as the D gene. Specimen: PBMCs. The CDR3 here reads CASSIDRGGYGYTF. The nucleotides read TGTGCCAGTAGTATAGACCGAGGGGGATATGGCTACACCTTC.